These T cell receptor beta chains were read from a single sample in a study of long-term antiretroviral therapy in people with HIV. Sequencing used immunoSEQ multiplex PCR; TCRdb keeps in-frame clones, though not all of them. The table includes about 35,000 clones, roughly 74% detected once. The sequenced sample was unsorted PBMCs, obtained 3 years after starting antiretroviral therapy. All receptors come from a man aged 50-59 years with HIV. CDR3s include the opening cysteine and the closing phenylalanine or tryptophan. D genes are given only for firm matches. Size tells how often a clone was seen (once, few, many) or the class of an expanded clone, and some rows leave it out.

CDR3 protein,CDR3 DNA,clone size,J gene,V gene,D gene
CASSVLSGTYNEQFF,TGTGCCAGCAGCGTCCTAAGCGGGACTTACAATGAGCAGTTCTTC,.,TRBJ2-1,TRBV9,TRBD2
CASSLRQGSNQPQHF,TGTGCCAGCAGCTTGAGGCAGGGGAGCAATCAGCCCCAGCATTTT,few,TRBJ1-5,TRBV7-2,.
CASSYSREGSYEQYF,TGTGCCAGCAGTTACTCCCGGGAGGGGAGCTACGAGCAGTACTTC,.,TRBJ2-7,TRBV6-5,TRBD2
CASSPIFGEGHEQYF,TGTGCCAGCAGCCCCATCTTCGGAGAAGGCCACGAGCAGTACTTC,once,TRBJ2-7,TRBV11-2,.
CASSFLGDTQYF,TGTGCCAGCAGCTTTTTGGGAGATACGCAGTATTTT,once,TRBJ2-3,TRBV27,.
CASRNYRVSETQYF,TGTGCCAGCAGGAACTACAGGGTTTCGGAGACCCAGTACTTC,.,TRBJ2-5,TRBV28,.
CASSDMSGGAWEQYF,TGTGCCAGCAGTGACATGAGCGGGGGGGCCTGGGAGCAGTACTTC,.,TRBJ2-7,TRBV6-1,TRBD2
CASSPPYGGQHEQYF,TGTGCCAGCTCACCACCTTATGGGGGGCAGCACGAGCAGTACTTC,.,TRBJ2-7,TRBV18,.
CASSDPNLALEVYEQYF,TGTGCCAGCAGTGACCCCAATCTGGCCCTAGAGGTTTACGAGCAGTACTTC,.,TRBJ2-7,TRBV6-4,.
CASSLSPLRDRGLETQYF,TGTGCCAGCAGTTTATCGCCCCTCCGGGACAGGGGGCTAGAGACCCAGTACTTC,.,TRBJ2-5,TRBV27,TRBD1